The sequence of this T cell receptor (beta chain) was determined in a study of OX40 agonist ivuxolimab in advanced cancers. Turning to the study itself: Melanoma, hepatocellular carcinoma, head and neck or renal cell cancer occurred in dose-escalation patients. Age averaged around 59 years (range about 20 to 80), and roughly 80% were male. Study-wide findings and caveats: Compared with others, partial responders at 0.1-3.0 mg/kg displayed clonal expansion among the lowest.

For this clone: Its antigen is as yet unknown.

Clones were read by immunoSEQ multiplex PCR, and TCRdb kept only the in-frame ones, dropping some. The sample has around 46,000 clones, roughly 90% seen once. The CDR3 has 15 amino acids. V was clipped by 1 base and J by 8 bases, with 18 bases between them. Germline CDR1 SGHDT, CDR2 YYEEEE. Patients who had autoimmune disease history or got systemic immunosuppression were left out. The chain carries TRBV5-6 and TRBJ1-2; D ambiguous. The receptor comes from an adult with an advanced solid tumor such as melanoma, head and neck, liver or kidney cancer. The sequencing used CD4+ or CD8+ T cells sorted from blood, collected in a trial of the OX40 agonist ivuxolimab. Here the CDR3 DNA reads TGTGCCAGCAGCTTGAAGTCGGCGTTTTATTTGGGCTACACCTTC. This translates into CASSLKSAFYLGYTF.